The next 7 T cell receptor beta chains were all read from a single sample in a study of CD4 and CD8 cells across lung adenocarcinoma regions. TCRdb re-derived calls from the PCR reads in MiXCR, one entry per CDR3 protein. The sample holds 6,000 to 8,000 distinct CDR3 sequences, around 50% seen once. What was sequenced was CD4+ T cells from the center of a lung tumor. The receptors originated from a female donor with lung adenocarcinoma. The CD4 and CD8 labels of this study may be unreliable.

This clonotype was counted a few times. The J gene is TRBJ2-5, the V gene TRBV27; perhaps TRBD2 as D (5 bases). V lost 6 bases and J lost 5, with 16 bases in between. Germline CDR1 reads MNHEY; CDR2 reads SMNVEV (reference sequence). There are 14 residues in the CDR3. CDR3 sequence reads: CASSPRTSLETQYF. In DNA, the CDR3 is TGTGCCAGCAGCCCCCGCACTAGTCTCGAGACCCAGTACTTC.

V is TRBV18 and J is TRBJ2-3; 8 bases are shared with TRBD1. The CDR3 runs to 14 residues. Unmatched junction bases numbered 2, after V lost 4 bases and J lost 2 bases. The germline V gene encodes CDR1 KGHSH and CDR2 LQKENI. CDR3 sequence: CASSLTGVTDTQYF. CDR3 in DNA: TGTGCCAGCTCACTGACAGGGGTCACAGATACGCAGTATTTT. Full variable domain (remainder filled in from reference TRBV18 and TRBJ2-3): NAGVMQNPRHLVRRRGQEARLRCSPMKGHSHVYWYRQLPEEGLKFMVYLQKENIIDESGMPKERFSAEFPKEGPSILRIQQVVRGDSAAYFCASSLTGVTDTQYFGPGTRLTVL.

The chain carries TRBV7-2 and TRBJ1-4, with a possible D match to TRBD1 (6 bases). The V gene's germline CDR1 is SGHTA and CDR2 FQGNSA. The CDR3 loop spans 15 amino acids. V lost 1 base to trimming and J lost 5 bases, with 11 bases between them. The CDR3 nucleotides read TGTGCCAGCAGCTTAGGGGGGGACACAAATGAAAAACTGTTTTTT. It yields the protein CASSLGGDTNEKLFF.

Details on this clonotype: The junction shows a germline mismatch at one end, possibly a read error. The chain carries TRBV6-4 and TRBJ2-4, with TRBD2 matching over 8 bases. The CDR3 covers 16 residues. The V gene's germline CDR1 is MRHNA and CDR2 SNTAGT. CDR3 loop: CASSGTAGGVKNMQYF. Here the CDR3 DNA reads TGTGCCAGCAGTGGAACGGCGGGAGGTGTCAAAAACATGCAGTATTTC.

This clonotype was observed a few times. The chain employs TRBV3-1 and TRBJ2-5; 7 nucleotides agree with TRBD2. This CDR3 is built from 16 residues. V lost 1 base to trimming and J lost 9 bases; unmatched junction nucleotides: 14. Germline CDR1 is LGHDT and CDR2 is YNNKEL (reference sequence). This CDR3 reads CASSQVLRGGLRAQYF. CDR3 in DNA: TGTGCCAGCAGCCAAGTGCTGCGGGGAGGGTTAAGGGCCCAGTACTTC.

As for this clonotype: The CDR3 end shows no conserved phenylalanine or tryptophan, and so a read error is likely. The DNA is omitted, as the CDR3 cannot be located on it reliably, and the CDR3 follows TCRdb's listing. J is TRBJ2-5 and V is TRBV27. Per germline, CDR1 MNHEY and CDR2 SMNVEV (reference sequence). Termini included, the CDR3 measures 12 amino acids. This CDR3 reads CASSFGGETRFL.

This chain connects TRBV6-1 to TRBJ2-1, with 9 bases that match TRBD2. Per the germline V gene, CDR1 is MNHNS and CDR2 is SASEGT. CDR3 size: 16 residues. The V segment lost 8 bases and the J segment 10 bases; nucleotides outside the gene matches: 18. CDR3 protein: CASRSIAGDHVYEQFF. For the CDR3, the DNA is TGTGCCAGCCGATCGATAGCGGGAGATCACGTCTACGAGCAGTTCTTC.